The next 6 T cell receptor beta chains were all read from a single sample in a study of B cell selection in AIRE deficiency. The regulatory T cell sort gate was CD4+CD25hiCD127low/negative. The protocol was immunoSEQ multiplex PCR, while the TCRdb copy is restricted to in-frame clones and leaves out a portion. The profile shows about 26,000 clones, approximately 92% of them singletons. Sequenced input: CD4+CD25+ Tregs sorted from PBMCs. Receptors originate from a human donor in good health.

The CDR3 reads CASSLGAPHRTDTQYF. The CDR3 nucleotides read TGTGCCAGCAGTTTAGGGGCGCCTCATCGCACAGATACGCAGTATTTT. The V call is TRBV27, the J call TRBJ2-3; TRBD1 might be the D (5 bases). Trimming took 2 bases from V and 1 from J, leaving 13 bases between them. The CDR3 runs to 16 residues. Germline values: CDR1 MNHEY, CDR2 SMNVEV (reference sequence).

This chain joins TRBV16 and TRBJ2-1; D unresolved. V was shortened by 1 base and J by 10 bases, with 8 bases between the two germline ends. The CDR3 extends over 12 amino acids. Germline CDR1 reads KGHSY; CDR2 reads FQNENV. The CDR3 DNA reads as TGTGCCAGCAGCCAATTTGAGTACGAGCAGTTCTTC. This gives the protein CASSQFEYEQFF.

The chain combines TRBV7-8 with TRBJ2-1, with 8 bases matching TRBD2. The CDR3 is made up of 14 amino acids. V lost 4 bases, J lost 6 bases, and 5 bases stayed unmatched. Germline lookup yields CDR1 SGHVS and CDR2 FQNEAQ. CDR3 DNA sequence: TGTGCCAGCAGCTCCGGGACTAGAGGCAATGAGCAGTTCTTC. Translating it yields CASSSGTRGNEQFF.

The chain combines TRBV19 with TRBJ1-5; 7 bases line up with TRBD1. The CDR3 is 18 residues long. Per the germline V gene, CDR1 is LNHDA and CDR2 is SQIVND (reference sequence). The V and J ends lost 1 base and 2 bases, in that order; junction bases with no gene match: 11. The CDR3 here is CASSIGDRTFMGNQPQHF. CDR3 sequence (DNA): TGTGCCAGTAGTATAGGGGACAGAACATTCATGGGCAATCAGCCCCAGCATTTT.

V usage is TRBV6-5 and J usage is TRBJ2-7; TRBD1 agrees at 7 bases. This CDR3 contains 15 residues. The trim removed 5 bases at V and 7 bases at J, leaving 14 bases unmatched. CDR1 MNHEY and CDR2 SVGAGI come from the germline V gene. The CDR3 reads CASSILGQASWEQYF. The CDR3 DNA follows: TGTGCCAGCAGTATTCTAGGACAGGCATCGTGGGAGCAGTACTTC.

Written as DNA, the CDR3 is TGTGCCAGCAGTTGGGACAGTCCCAGTCTCTATGGCTACACCTTC. It yields the protein CASSWDSPSLYGYTF. V usage is TRBV7-3 and J usage is TRBJ1-2; TRBD1 aligns across 7 bases. CDR1 is SGHTA, CDR2 FQGTGA, per germline. The CDR3 is made up of 15 amino acids. The ends lost 6 bases at V and 4 bases at J; junction bases unmatched: 11.